This T cell receptor (beta chain) derives from a study of T cell clonotyping in hematopoietic cell transplantation. Study overall: Pretransplant recipient samples were taken after cytoreduction. Whole-study results and caveats: Without cell sorting, CD4 versus CD8 contributions remain unresolved. Graft donor and pretransplant recipient Inverse Simpson Index values predicted broader posttransplant TCR diversity. Pathologically expanded recipient clonotypes increased progressively from day 30 to day 180 as diversity fell.

Time point: recipient sample about 28 days before transplant, after cytoreduction. Worth noting for this clone: Its antigen is not identified.

The repertoire was sequenced with immunoSEQ multiplex PCR; TCRdb's copy has only in-frame clones and lacks some. Seen here are approximately 26,000 clones, about 92% observed once, and the top ten hold approximately 2%. The CDR3 sequence is 14 residues long. V was cut by 2 bases and J by 7 bases, with 15 bases left in between. Germline lookup yields CDR1 SGHDN and CDR2 FVKESK. This TCR derives from a middle-aged man with acute myeloid leukemia. Some clones in this sample may be carry-over from other donors' samples. The rearrangement links TRBV14 to TRBJ2-7; no firm D call. The starting material was peripheral blood mononuclear cells, obtained before stem cell transplant. The chain's CDR3 is CASSQPPITEEQYF. CDR3 DNA sequence: TGTGCCAGCAGCCAACCGCCTATTACGGAGGAGCAGTACTTC. The full variable domain, its missing parts supplied by reference TRBV14 and TRBJ2-7, is EAGVTQFPSHSVIEKGQTVTLRCDPISGHDNLYWYRRVMGKEIKFLLHFVKESKQDESGMPNNRFLAERTGGTYSTLKVQPAELEDSGVYFCASSQPPITEEQYFGPGTRLTVT.